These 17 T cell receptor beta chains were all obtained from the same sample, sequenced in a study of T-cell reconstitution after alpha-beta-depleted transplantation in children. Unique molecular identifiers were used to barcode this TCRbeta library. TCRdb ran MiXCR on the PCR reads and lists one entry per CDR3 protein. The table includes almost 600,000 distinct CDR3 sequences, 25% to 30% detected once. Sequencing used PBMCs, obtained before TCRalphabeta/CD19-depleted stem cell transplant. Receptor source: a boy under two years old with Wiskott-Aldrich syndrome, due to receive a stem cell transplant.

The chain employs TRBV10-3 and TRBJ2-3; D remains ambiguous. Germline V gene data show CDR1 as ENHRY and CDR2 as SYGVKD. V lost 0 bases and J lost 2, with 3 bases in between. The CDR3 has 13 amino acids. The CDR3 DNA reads TGTGCCATCAGTGAGTCTAACACAGATACGCAGTATTTT. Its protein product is CAISESNTDTQYF.

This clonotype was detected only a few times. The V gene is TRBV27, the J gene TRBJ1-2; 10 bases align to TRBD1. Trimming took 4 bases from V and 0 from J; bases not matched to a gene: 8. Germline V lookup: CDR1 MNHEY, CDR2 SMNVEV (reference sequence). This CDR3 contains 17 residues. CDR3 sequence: CASSSRQGAIANYGYTF. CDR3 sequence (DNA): TGTGCCAGCAGTTCCCGACAGGGGGCGATTGCTAACTATGGCTACACCTTC.

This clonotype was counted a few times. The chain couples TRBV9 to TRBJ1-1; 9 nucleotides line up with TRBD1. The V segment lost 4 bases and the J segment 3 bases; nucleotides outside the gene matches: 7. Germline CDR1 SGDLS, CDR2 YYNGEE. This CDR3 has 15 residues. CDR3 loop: CASSSGTGIYTEAFF. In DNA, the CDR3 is TGTGCCAGCAGCTCCGGGACAGGGATTTACACTGAAGCTTTCTTT.

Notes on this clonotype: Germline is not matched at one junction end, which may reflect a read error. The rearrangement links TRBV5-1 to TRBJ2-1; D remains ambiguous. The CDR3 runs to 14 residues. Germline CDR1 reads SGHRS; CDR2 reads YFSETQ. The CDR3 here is CARSLESSYNEQFF. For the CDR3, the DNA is TGCGCCAGAAGCTTGGAAAGCTCCTACAATGAGCAGTTCTTC.

CDR3 residues: CASSGDINGDTQYF. CDR3 nucleotides: TGCGCCAGCAGCGGGGACATCAATGGAGATACGCAGTATTTT. The rearrangement uses TRBV5-1 and TRBJ2-3, with D perhaps TRBD1 (6 bases). Germline values: CDR1 SGHRS, CDR2 YFSETQ. Trimming left V 4 bases short and J 5 bases short, with 14 bases between. The CDR3 length is 14 residues.

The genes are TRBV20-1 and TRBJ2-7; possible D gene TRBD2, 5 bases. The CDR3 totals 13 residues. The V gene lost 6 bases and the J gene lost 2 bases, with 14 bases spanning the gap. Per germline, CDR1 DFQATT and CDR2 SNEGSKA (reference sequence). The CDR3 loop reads CSALRAAAYEQYF. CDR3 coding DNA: TGCAGTGCGTTGCGAGCGGCCGCCTACGAGCAGTACTTC.

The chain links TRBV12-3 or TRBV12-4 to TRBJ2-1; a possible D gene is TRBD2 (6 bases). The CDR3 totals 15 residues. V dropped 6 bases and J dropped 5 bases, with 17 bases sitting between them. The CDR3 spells CASRPFIRTNNEQFF. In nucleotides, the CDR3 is TGTGCCAGCAGACCCTTTATACGGACTAACAATGAGCAGTTCTTC.

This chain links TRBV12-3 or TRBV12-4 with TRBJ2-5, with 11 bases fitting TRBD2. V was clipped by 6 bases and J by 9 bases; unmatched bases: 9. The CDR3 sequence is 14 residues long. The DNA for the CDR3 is TGTGCCAGCAGCCTACTAGCGGGAGAGGCGGCCCAGTACTTC. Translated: CASSLLAGEAAQYF.

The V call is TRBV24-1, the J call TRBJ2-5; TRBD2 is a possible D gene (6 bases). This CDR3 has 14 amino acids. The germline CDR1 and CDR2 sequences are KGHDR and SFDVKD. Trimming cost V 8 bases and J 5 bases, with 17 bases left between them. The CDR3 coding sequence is TGTGCCACCACTAGCCAGGGAGGATTTGAGACCCAGTACTTC. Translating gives CATTSQGGFETQYF.

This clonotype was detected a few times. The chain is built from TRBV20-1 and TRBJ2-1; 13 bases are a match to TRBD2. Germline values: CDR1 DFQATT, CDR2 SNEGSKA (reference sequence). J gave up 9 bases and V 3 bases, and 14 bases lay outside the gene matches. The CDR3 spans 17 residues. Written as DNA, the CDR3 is TGCAGTGCTAGCGGGATACTAGCGGGAGGGCCAGGGGCTGAGCAGTTCTTC. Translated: CSASGILAGGPGAEQFF.

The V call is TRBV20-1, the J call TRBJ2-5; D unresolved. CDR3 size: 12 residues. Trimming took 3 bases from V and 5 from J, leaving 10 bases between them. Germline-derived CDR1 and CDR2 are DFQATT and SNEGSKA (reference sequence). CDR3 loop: CSASSRPETQYF. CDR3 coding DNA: TGCAGTGCTAGTTCCCGTCCGGAGACCCAGTACTTC.

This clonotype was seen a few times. The CDR3 loop reads CSAVDGGSPSYNEQFF. The DNA of the CDR3 is TGCAGTGCTGTGGATGGCGGGAGCCCCTCCTACAATGAGCAGTTCTTC. This chain uses TRBV20-1 with TRBJ2-1, with 7 bases matching TRBD2. Looked up from germline, CDR1 is DFQATT and CDR2 is SNEGSKA (reference sequence). The V gene end was trimmed by 5 bases and the J gene end by 0 bases; junction bases not matched to a gene: 10. This CDR3 contains 16 residues.

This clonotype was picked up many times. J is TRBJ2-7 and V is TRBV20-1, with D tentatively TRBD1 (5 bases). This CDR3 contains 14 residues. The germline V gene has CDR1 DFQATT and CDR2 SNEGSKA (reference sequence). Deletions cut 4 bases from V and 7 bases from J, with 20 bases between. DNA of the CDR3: TGCAGTGCTACCGGACACCGCAACTTGGGGGAGCAGTACTTC. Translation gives CSATGHRNLGEQYF.

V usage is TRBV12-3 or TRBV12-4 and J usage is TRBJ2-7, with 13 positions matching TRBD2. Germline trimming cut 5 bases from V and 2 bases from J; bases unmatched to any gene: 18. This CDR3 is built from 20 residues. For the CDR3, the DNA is TGTGCCAGCAGTACTTTTGTAGTAGGAGGACTAGCGGGAGTAGCCTACGAGCAGTACTTC. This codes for CASSTFVVGGLAGVAYEQYF.

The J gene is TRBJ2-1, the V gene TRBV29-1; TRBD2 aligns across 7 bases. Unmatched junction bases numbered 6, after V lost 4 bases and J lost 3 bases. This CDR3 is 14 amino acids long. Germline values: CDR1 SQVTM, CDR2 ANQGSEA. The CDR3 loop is CSVVASGFYNEQFF. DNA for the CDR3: TGCAGCGTTGTGGCTAGCGGTTTCTACAATGAGCAGTTCTTC.

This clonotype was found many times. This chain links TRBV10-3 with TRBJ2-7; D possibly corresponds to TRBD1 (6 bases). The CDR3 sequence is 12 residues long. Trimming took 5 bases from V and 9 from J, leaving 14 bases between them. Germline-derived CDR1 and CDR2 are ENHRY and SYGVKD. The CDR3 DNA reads TGTGCCATCAGTCCTGGGACACTAGGGCAGTACTTC. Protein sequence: CAISPGTLGQYF.

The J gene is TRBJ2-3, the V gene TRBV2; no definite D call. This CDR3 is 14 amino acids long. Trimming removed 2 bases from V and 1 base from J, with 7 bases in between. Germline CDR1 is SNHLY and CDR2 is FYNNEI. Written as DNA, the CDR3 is TGTGCCAGCAGTGAATCACAGCGCACAGATACGCAGTATTTT. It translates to CASSESQRTDTQYF.